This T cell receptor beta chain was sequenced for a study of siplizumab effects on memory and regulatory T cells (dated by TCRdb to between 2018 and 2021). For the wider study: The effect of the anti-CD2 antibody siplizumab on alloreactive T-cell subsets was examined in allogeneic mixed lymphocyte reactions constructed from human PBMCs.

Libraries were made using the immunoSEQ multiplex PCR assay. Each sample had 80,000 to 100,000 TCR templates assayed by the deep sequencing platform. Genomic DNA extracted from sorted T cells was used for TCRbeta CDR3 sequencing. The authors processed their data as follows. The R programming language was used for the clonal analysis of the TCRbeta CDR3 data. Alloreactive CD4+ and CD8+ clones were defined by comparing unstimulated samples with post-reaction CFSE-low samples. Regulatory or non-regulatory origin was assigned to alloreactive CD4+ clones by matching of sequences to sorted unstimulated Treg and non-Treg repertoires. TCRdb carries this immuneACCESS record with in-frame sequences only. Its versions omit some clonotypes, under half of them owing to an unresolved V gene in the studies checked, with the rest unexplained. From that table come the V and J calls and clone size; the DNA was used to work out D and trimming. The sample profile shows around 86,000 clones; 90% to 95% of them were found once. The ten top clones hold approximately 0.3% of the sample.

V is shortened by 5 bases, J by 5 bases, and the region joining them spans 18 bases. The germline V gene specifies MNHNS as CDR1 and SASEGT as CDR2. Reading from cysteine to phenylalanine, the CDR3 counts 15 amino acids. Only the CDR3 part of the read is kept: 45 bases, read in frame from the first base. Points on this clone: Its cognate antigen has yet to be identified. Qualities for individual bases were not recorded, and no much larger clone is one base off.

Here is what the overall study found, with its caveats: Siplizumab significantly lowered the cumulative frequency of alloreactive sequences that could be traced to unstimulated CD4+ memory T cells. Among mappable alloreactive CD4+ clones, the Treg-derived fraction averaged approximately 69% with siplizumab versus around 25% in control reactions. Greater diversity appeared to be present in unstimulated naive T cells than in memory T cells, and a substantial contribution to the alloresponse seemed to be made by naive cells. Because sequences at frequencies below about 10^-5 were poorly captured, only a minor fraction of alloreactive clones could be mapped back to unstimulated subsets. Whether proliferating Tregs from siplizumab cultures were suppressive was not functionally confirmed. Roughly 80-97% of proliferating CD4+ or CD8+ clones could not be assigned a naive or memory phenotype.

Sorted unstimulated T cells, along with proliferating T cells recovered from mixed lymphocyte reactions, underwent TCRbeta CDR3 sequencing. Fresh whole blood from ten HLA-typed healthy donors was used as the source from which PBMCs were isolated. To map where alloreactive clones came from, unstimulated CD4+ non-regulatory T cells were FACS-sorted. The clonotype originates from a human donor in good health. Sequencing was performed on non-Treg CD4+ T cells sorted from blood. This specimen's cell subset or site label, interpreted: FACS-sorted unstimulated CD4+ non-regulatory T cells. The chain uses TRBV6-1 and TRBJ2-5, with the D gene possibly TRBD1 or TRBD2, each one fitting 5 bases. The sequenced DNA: TGTGCCAGCAGTCCGGGGTCCAGGGCCCTGGAGACCCAGTACTTC. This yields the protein CASSPGSRALETQYF.